This is a list of T cell receptor beta chains from one sample in a study of PD-L1 blockade in urothelial cancer. Libraries were prepared by immunoSEQ multiplex PCR; TCRdb keeps only in-frame clonotypes and omits some of them. The sample has 75,000 to 100,000 clones, 83% seen once. Specimen: PBMCs, collected around atezolizumab (anti-PD-L1) treatment. The receptors derive from a man aged 65 to 79 with urothelial cancer. CDR3s include the opening cysteine and the closing phenylalanine or tryptophan. D genes are given only for firm matches. Expanded clones are given a class, and other clones once, few, many or no size at all.

>TRBJ1-1|TRBD1|-|TRBV28
CASSGTGALNTEAFF
TGTGCCAGCAGTGGGACAGGGGCCCTTAACACTGAAGCTTTCTTT
>TRBJ2-1|-|-|TRBV4-2
CASSQDVLGEQFF
TGTGCCAGCAGCCAAGATGTCCTCGGTGAGCAGTTCTTC
>TRBJ2-7|TRBD2|once|TRBV11-2
CASTVAGGSYEQYF
TGTGCCAGCACCGTAGCGGGGGGCTCGTACGAGCAGTACTTC
>TRBJ2-1|-|-|TRBV29-1
CSVEGRGNEQFF
TGCAGCGTTGAAGGGAGAGGAAATGAGCAGTTCTTC
>TRBJ1-1|-|-|TRBV7-2
CASSPPGRGTEAFF
TGTGCCAGCAGCCCTCCCGGCCGAGGGACTGAAGCTTTCTTT
>TRBJ1-2|-|few|TRBV7-2
CASSLPHQYGYTF
TGTGCCAGCAGCTTACCACACCAGTATGGCTACACCTTC
>TRBJ2-1|-|few|TRBV12-5
CASGPRGANEQFF
TGTGCTAGTGGTCCCCGGGGGGCCAATGAGCAGTTCTTC
>TRBJ1-2|-|-|TRBV5-4
CASSIGQSYGYTF
TGTGCCAGCAGCATCGGACAGAGCTATGGCTACACCTTC
>TRBJ1-2|TRBD1|-|TRBV2
CAGGQDAYGYTF
TGTGCCGGCGGACAGGACGCTTATGGCTACACCTTC
>TRBJ2-1|TRBD2|-|TRBV7-6
CASSLVAGGLNEQFF
TGTGCCAGCAGCTTAGTGGCGGGAGGGCTCAATGAGCAGTTCTTC
>TRBJ2-7|TRBD2|-|TRBV5-6
CASSFTGGRNEQYF
TGTGCCAGCAGCTTCACCGGGGGGAGGAACGAGCAGTACTTC
>TRBJ2-6|TRBD1|-|TRBV5-4
CASSLPRDRVSGANVLTF
TGTGCCAGCAGCTTGCCTCGGGACAGGGTTTCTGGGGCCAACGTCCTGACTTTC
>TRBJ1-1|-|few|TRBV9
CASSVTGMNTEAFF
TGTGCCAGCAGCGTCACAGGCATGAACACTGAAGCTTTCTTT
>TRBJ2-5|TRBD2|-|TRBV9
CASSRTSGSWKTQYF
TGTGCCAGCAGTCGTACTAGCGGGAGTTGGAAGACCCAGTACTTC
>TRBJ1-1|-|-|TRBV27
CASSLDRANTEAFF
TGTGCCAGCAGTTTAGACAGAGCGAACACTGAAGCTTTCTTT
>TRBJ1-2|TRBD1|-|TRBV5-1
CASSLGTGGNYGYTF
TGCGCCAGCAGCTTGGGGACAGGGGGTAACTATGGCTACACCTTC
>TRBJ1-2|TRBD1|once|TRBV5-4
CASSLGQGGNYGYTF
TGTGCCAGCAGCTTGGGGCAGGGGGGAAACTATGGCTACACCTTC
>TRBJ2-1|TRBD2|-|TRBV5-4
CASRRAGGMYEQFF
TGTGCCAGCAGGCGGGCGGGGGGGATGTATGAGCAGTTCTTC
>TRBJ2-1|-|-|TRBV5-1
CASSPEPQNEQFF
TGCGCCAGCAGCCCCGAGCCGCAAAATGAGCAGTTCTTC
>TRBJ1-1|-|once|TRBV29-1
CSVDEGVDTEAFF
TGCAGCGTTGACGAGGGGGTAGACACTGAAGCTTTCTTT
>TRBJ2-7|-|-|TRBV21-1
CASSKVDRERSYEQYF
TGTGCCAGCAGCAAAGTGGACAGGGAGAGATCCTACGAGCAGTACTTC
>TRBJ2-1|-|once|TRBV11-3
CASSSNREGEQFF
TGTGCCAGCAGCTCGAACAGGGAAGGCGAGCAGTTCTTC
>TRBJ1-2|-|-|TRBV7-2
CASSLSGGAHYGYTF
TGTGCCAGCAGCTTAAGTGGTGGGGCTCATTATGGCTACACCTTC
>TRBJ1-2|TRBD1|-|TRBV5-6
CASSLRTGVLGYTF
TGTGCCAGCAGCTTGAGGACAGGGGTATTGGGCTACACCTTC
>TRBJ1-2|-|-|TRBV11-2
CASSLDLTGSYGYTF
TGTGCCAGCAGCTTAGATTTGACAGGTTCCTATGGCTACACCTTC
>TRBJ2-1|TRBD2|-|TRBV5-1
CASSLGGASGIDEQFF
TGCGCCAGCAGCTTGGGGGGCGCTAGCGGGATTGATGAGCAGTTCTTC
>TRBJ2-3|-|-|TRBV19
CASSQGLTDTQYF
TGTGCCAGTTCACAGGGTTTAACAGATACGCAGTATTTT
>TRBJ2-5|-|-|TRBV28
CASSRPRPQETQYF
TGTGCCAGCAGTAGACCTAGACCGCAAGAGACCCAGTACTTC
>TRBJ1-1|-|-|TRBV7-2
CASSKDGVNTEAFF
TGTGCCAGCAGCAAGGACGGGGTGAACACTGAAGCTTTCTTT
>TRBJ2-1|TRBD2|-|TRBV5-1
CASSSPLAGGHEFF
TGCGCCAGCAGCTCGCCACTAGCGGGAGGGCATGAGTTCTTC
>TRBJ2-1|TRBD2|-|TRBV7-2
CASSFKTSGGTEQFF
TGTGCCAGCAGCTTTAAGACTAGCGGGGGGACAGAGCAGTTCTTC
>TRBJ2-7|-|-|TRBV7-9
CASSLDPQGYEQYF
TGTGCCAGCAGCTTAGATCCGCAGGGCTACGAGCAGTACTTC
>TRBJ2-5|TRBD1|-|TRBV30
CAWSPGQGMMETQYF
TGTGCCTGGAGTCCGGGACAGGGTATGATGGAGACCCAGTACTTC
>TRBJ2-7|-|few|TRBV7-3
CASSLGRDYEQYF
TGTGCCAGCAGCTTAGGACGGGACTACGAGCAGTACTTC
>TRBJ1-6|TRBD1|few|TRBV6-5
CASSIRDRGNSPLHF
TGTGCCAGCAGTATAAGGGACAGGGGAAATTCACCCCTCCACTTT
>TRBJ2-3|-|-|TRBV19
CASSITGTPTTDTQYF
TGTGCCAGTAGTATCACCGGGACTCCAACGACAGATACGCAGTATTTT
>TRBJ1-5|-|once|TRBV9
CASSVDSRNQPQHF
TGTGCCAGCAGCGTAGACAGCCGCAATCAGCCCCAGCATTTT
>TRBJ1-1|-|once|TRBV19
CASSRGARAEAFF
TGTGCCAGTTCCCGGGGGGCGCGCGCTGAAGCTTTCTTT
>TRBJ1-1|TRBD1|-|TRBV27
CASIKTGASEAFF
TGTGCCAGCATTAAAACAGGGGCCTCTGAAGCTTTCTTT
>TRBJ2-3|-|-|TRBV5-1
CASAKRVEDTQYF
TGCGCCAGCGCTAAGAGGGTCGAAGATACGCAGTATTTT
>TRBJ2-7|-|-|TRBV7-2
CASSSIRDISYEQYF
TGTGCCAGCAGCTCAATACGGGACATATCCTACGAGCAGTACTTC
>TRBJ2-3|-|-|TRBV6-4
CASSPSLGGPDTQYF
TGTGCCAGCAGCCCCTCGTTGGGAGGTCCGGATACGCAGTATTTT